The 28 T cell receptor beta chains listed next were all sequenced from one sample in a study of neurological immune-mediated disorders. TCRdb re-analysed the 5' RACE reads in MiXCR, keeping a single row per CDR3 protein. This table holds around 62,000 distinct CDR3 sequences, roughly 4% found once. Specimen: PBMCs. These receptors were obtained from a man aged 50-60 years with multiple sclerosis.

This clonotype came up many times. The J gene is TRBJ2-7, the V gene TRBV7-9; 10 bases match TRBD1. Germline V gene data show CDR1 as SEHNR and CDR2 as FQNEAQ (reference sequence). The CDR3 runs 15 residues. The junction had 5 bases not matched to a gene; V was cut back by 5 bases and J by 1 base. The CDR3, as DNA: TGTGCCAGCAGCCTGGGACAGGGGCTATCCTACGAGCAGTACTTC. The encoded protein is CASSLGQGLSYEQYF.

This clonotype was detected ten times or more. This chain uses TRBV5-1 with TRBJ1-1; no definite D call. The CDR3 loop spans 15 amino acids. Germline V gene sequence: CDR1 SGHRS, CDR2 YFSETQ. The V gene lost 0 bases and the J gene lost 1 base, with 10 bases spanning the gap. The CDR3 DNA reads as TGCGCCAGCAGCTTGGTAGTCAGCACGAACACTGAAGCTTTCTTT. The encoded protein is CASSLVVSTNTEAFF.

This clonotype has a count of ten or more. The rearrangement links TRBV5-1 to TRBJ2-1; D is unresolved. The CDR3 sequence is 12 residues long. V shed 1 base and J shed 11 bases, with 10 bases lying between them. The germline gives CDR1 SGHRS, CDR2 YFSETQ. DNA of the CDR3: TGCGCCAGCAGCTTGTTAGGTCATAAGCAGTTCTTC. Translation: CASSLLGHKQFF. Full variable domain (remainder filled in from reference TRBV5-1 and TRBJ2-1): KAGVTQTPRYLIKTRGQQVTLSCSPISGHRSVSWYQQTPGQGLQFLFEYFSETQRNKGNFPGRFSGRQFSNSRSEMNVSTLELGDSALYLCASSLLGHKQFFGPGTRLTVL.

The sample holds many counts of this clonotype. This chain uses TRBV10-3 with TRBJ1-1; the D is unclear. V lost 4 bases to trimming and J lost 0 bases, with 6 bases between them. Germline values: CDR1 ENHRY, CDR2 SYGVKD. The CDR3 contains 13 residues. For the CDR3, the DNA is TGTGCCATCAGTGGCTCTCTGAACACTGAAGCTTTCTTT. It specifies CAISGSLNTEAFF.

Ten or more counts support this clonotype. V is TRBV20-1 and J is TRBJ2-5, with 8 bases aligning to TRBD2. Germline V gene lookup returns CDR1 DFQATT and CDR2 SNEGSKA (reference sequence). CDR3 length equals 18 residues. V was pared by 2 bases and J by 4 bases, with 18 bases of the junction left unmatched. The CDR3 coding sequence is TGCAGTGCTAGACCCCTGCTATTAGCGGGGCCCCGGGGAGAGACCCAGTACTTC. This translates into CSARPLLLAGPRGETQYF.

This clonotype appeared many times. The V gene is TRBV6-5, the J gene TRBJ1-6; maybe TRBD1 (6 bases). With 10 bases removed from V and 5 bases from J, the gap between germline ends came to 15 bases. The germline gives CDR1 MNHEY, CDR2 SVGAGI. The CDR3 has 14 amino acids. The CDR3 DNA is TGTGCCACCTCAGCGGACAGTAATAATTCACCCCTCCACTTT. The encoded protein is CATSADSNNSPLHF.

The rearrangement joins TRBV5-1 to TRBJ2-5; TRBD1 matches 7 bases. The CDR3 is made up of 14 amino acids. With V trimmed by 4 bases and J by 2 bases, 5 bases remained unmatched. Germline V gives CDR1 SGHRS, CDR2 YFSETQ. The CDR3 nucleotides read TGCGCCAGCAGCCCCGGACAGGTACAAGAGACCCAGTACTTC. Translation: CASSPGQVQETQYF.

The chain carries TRBV4-2 and TRBJ1-1; D gene unclear. The V end was cut by 0 bases, the J end by 1 base, with 6 bases between. This CDR3 contains 14 residues. Germline-derived CDR1 and CDR2 are LGHNA and YNFKEQ. The CDR3 loop reads CASSQDHGNTEAFF. For the CDR3, the DNA is TGTGCCAGCAGCCAAGATCACGGGAACACTGAAGCTTTCTTT.

This clonotype was counted ten times or more. The chain employs TRBV5-1 and TRBJ2-3; D is possibly TRBD1 (6 bases). With 1 base removed from V and 5 bases from J, the gap between germline ends came to 11 bases. In germline, CDR1 is SGHRS, CDR2 YFSETQ. CDR3 size: 14 residues. The CDR3 spells CASSLQGQGDTQYF. In nucleotides, the CDR3 is TGCGCCAGCAGCTTGCAGGGGCAGGGAGATACGCAGTATTTT.

V is TRBV15 and J is TRBJ2-5; D remains ambiguous. CDR1 and CDR2 (germline): LNHNV, YYDKDF (reference sequence). This CDR3 is 13 amino acids long. V was pared by 0 bases and J by 4 bases, with 6 bases between. The CDR3 is CATSRDQGETQYF. The DNA for the CDR3 is TGTGCCACCAGCAGAGATCAAGGAGAGACCCAGTACTTC.

Ten or more counts support this clonotype. V is TRBV6-6 and J is TRBJ1-1; D unresolved. Germline V lookup: CDR1 MNHNY, CDR2 SVGAGI (reference sequence). The CDR3 contains 12 residues. V was shortened by 5 bases and J by 0 bases, with 4 bases between the two germline ends. The CDR3 DNA sequence: TGTGCCAGCAGTATTTTGAACACTGAAGCTTTCTTT. Protein: CASSILNTEAFF.

This clonotype was counted at least ten times. The rearrangement uses TRBV3-1 and TRBJ2-5; no definite D call. CDR1 and CDR2 from the germline V gene are LGHDT and YNNKEL (reference sequence). V was shortened by 1 base and J by 5 bases, with 5 bases between the two germline ends. This CDR3 is 12 amino acids long. This CDR3 is CASSQGWETQYF. The DNA for the CDR3 is TGTGCCAGCAGCCAAGGATGGGAGACCCAGTACTTC.

This clonotype was counted many times. At one of its ends the junction is not consistent with the germline gene, which may arise from a read error. The J gene is TRBJ1-6, the V gene TRBV12-3 or TRBV12-4; 11 bases are shared with TRBD1. This CDR3 is 13 amino acids long. Here the CDR3 DNA reads TGTGCCAGCAGTCGGGGACAGGGGGACCCCATCAACTTT. Its translation is CASSRGQGDPINF.

This clonotype has more than one count but fewer than ten. Since a much larger clone is just one base distant, this may be a read error. The chain employs TRBV5-8 and TRBJ2-2; 7 bases match TRBD1. This CDR3 is 16 amino acids long. V lost 10 bases, J lost 2 bases, and 14 bases stayed unmatched. Germline V lookup: CDR1 SGHTS, CDR2 YDEGEE. The CDR3 nucleotides are TGTGCCGGAACGAAGGGACAGTCCCGTAACACCGGGGAGCTGTTTTTT. Protein sequence: CAGTKGQSRNTGELFF.

This clonotype was counted at least ten times. V usage is TRBV20-1 and J usage is TRBJ2-2; TRBD2 agrees at 7 bases. The CDR3 spans 15 residues. Germline V gives CDR1 DFQATT, CDR2 SNEGSKA (reference sequence). The V gene end was trimmed by 5 bases and the J gene end by 0 bases; junction bases not matched to a gene: 6. CDR3 sequence (DNA): TGCAGTGCTCATGTAAGCGGGGCGAACACCGGGGAGCTGTTTTTT. The encoded protein is CSAHVSGANTGELFF.

This clonotype was detected ten times or more. The rearrangement uses TRBV5-1 and TRBJ2-6; D not resolved. This CDR3 has 16 residues. The V end lost 0 bases, the J end lost 0 bases, and 7 bases lay between the germline ends. The germline V gene has CDR1 SGHRS and CDR2 YFSETQ. DNA of the CDR3: TGCGCCAGCAGCTTGGCCCAATCCTCTGGGGCCAACGTCCTGACTTTC. As protein: CASSLAQSSGANVLTF.

This clonotype was recorded at least ten times. The chain links TRBV7-3 to TRBJ2-1; 10 bases are a match to TRBD1. Trimming cost V 0 bases and J 10 bases; bases outside gene matches: 9. The CDR3 totals 16 residues. Germline CDR1 reads SGHTA; CDR2 reads FQGTGA. The chain's CDR3 is CASSLTRQGAMVEQFF. In nucleotides, the CDR3 is TGTGCCAGCAGCTTAACCCGACAGGGGGCAATGGTGGAGCAGTTCTTC.

This clonotype was seen ten or more times. This chain connects TRBV28 to TRBJ2-3, with TRBD2 identical over 14 bases. This CDR3 contains 20 residues. The ends lost 6 bases at V and 4 bases at J; junction bases unmatched: 18. Germline CDR1 is MDHEN and CDR2 is SYDVKM. The CDR3 DNA is TGTGCCAGCAGCCTACCCCATGGGACTAGCGGGGGAGGTGGCCCAGATACGCAGTATTTT. It yields the protein CASSLPHGTSGGGGPDTQYF.

This clonotype was observed many times. CDR3 coding DNA: TGTGCCAGCAGCGTAGTCGACAGAAACACCGGGGAGCTGTTTTTT. This encodes CASSVVDRNTGELFF. The genes are TRBV9 and TRBJ2-2; weak D call: TRBD1 (5 bases). This CDR3 region has 15 residues. Germline values: CDR1 SGDLS, CDR2 YYNGEE. Between the trimmed V and J ends, which lost 0 bases and 2 bases, there was a span of 8 bases. The variable domain in full, with the rest retrieved from reference TRBV9 and TRBJ2-2, is DSGVTQTPKHLITATGQRVTLRCSPRSGDLSVYWYQQSLDQGLQFLIQYYNGEERAKGNILERFSAQQFPDLHSELNLSSLELGDSALYFCASSVVDRNTGELFFGEGSRLTVL.

This clonotype was observed many times. The rearrangement links TRBV5-1 to TRBJ2-1; D is perhaps TRBD1 or TRBD2 (5 bases each). From germline, CDR1 is SGHRS and CDR2 YFSETQ. V shed 0 bases and J shed 0 bases, with 10 bases lying between them. The CDR3 extends over 16 amino acids. CDR3 protein: CASSLARETSYNEQFF. The CDR3, as DNA: TGCGCCAGCAGCTTGGCCAGGGAGACCTCCTACAATGAGCAGTTCTTC.

In its sample, this clonotype was seen many times. This chain uses TRBV6-4 with TRBJ2-5, with D perhaps TRBD2 (6 bases). Germline V lookup: CDR1 MRHNA, CDR2 SNTAGT. The CDR3 totals 15 residues. Trimming left V 3 bases short and J 4 bases short, with 15 bases between. The CDR3 DNA reads TGTGCCAGCAGTGAGTCTTCGGGGGTCACAGAGACCCAGTACTTC. It codes for CASSESSGVTETQYF.

The chain has TRBV5-1 and TRBJ2-6; perhaps TRBD1 as D (6 bases). With 1 base removed from V and 4 bases from J, the gap between germline ends came to 12 bases. CDR3 length equals 16 residues. Germline loops: CDR1 SGHRS, CDR2 YFSETQ. Here the CDR3 reads CASSLLGAVGANVLTF. CDR3 coding DNA: TGCGCCAGCAGCTTGTTGGGGGCTGTGGGGGCCAACGTCCTGACTTTC.

This clonotype was found a few times. The chain joins TRBV27 to TRBJ2-1; D not certain. The germline gives CDR1 MNHEY, CDR2 SMNVEV (reference sequence). The length of the CDR3 is 14 residues. Trimming took 0 bases from V and 8 from J, leaving 11 bases between them. The CDR3 sequence is CASSLSSPLDEQFF. The DNA of the CDR3 is TGTGCCAGCAGTTTATCTTCCCCCCTCGATGAGCAGTTCTTC.

In its sample, this clonotype was seen many times. The V and J genes are TRBV5-1 and TRBJ1-1, with a possible D match to TRBD1 (5 bases). Trimming removed 4 bases at V and 0 bases at J, with 10 bases between. The CDR3 is made up of 14 amino acids. CDR1 is SGHRS and CDR2 is YFSETQ in the germline V gene. This CDR3 is CASSDRGMNTEAFF. CDR3 in DNA: TGCGCCAGCAGCGATAGGGGAATGAACACTGAAGCTTTCTTT.

This clonotype was counted at least ten times. The chain recombines TRBV7-9 with TRBJ1-3, with 8 bases lining up with TRBD1. With V trimmed by 5 bases and J by 4 bases, 7 bases remained unmatched. This CDR3 region has 15 residues. Germline values: CDR1 SEHNR, CDR2 FQNEAQ (reference sequence). The CDR3 coding sequence is TGTGCCAGCAGCGATGACAGGGGTTGGGGAAACACCATATATTTT. Protein sequence: CASSDDRGWGNTIYF.

This clonotype was seen at least ten times. The rearrangement links TRBV20-1 to TRBJ2-1; TRBD2 matches at 8 bases. Germline V CDR1 and CDR2: DFQATT, SNEGSKA (reference sequence). Trimming removed 1 base from V and 2 bases from J; junction bases left unmatched: 7. CDR3 length: 16 amino acids. CDR3 nucleotide sequence: TGCAGTGCTAGAGGAATCGGGGGGGGCCCCTACAATGAGCAGTTCTTC. Protein: CSARGIGGGPYNEQFF.

This clonotype has a count of ten or more. This sequence joins TRBV7-2 and TRBJ1-4, with D perhaps TRBD1 (6 bases). CDR1 and CDR2 (germline): SGHTA, FQGNSA. The CDR3 has 17 amino acids. The ends were cut back, 1 base at V and 4 bases at J, with 16 bases in the middle. CDR3 sequence: CASSLGTVGGFNEKLFF. The CDR3 DNA is TGTGCCAGCAGCTTAGGGACAGTCGGGGGATTTAATGAAAAACTGTTTTTT.

This clonotype was counted at least ten times. The chain recombines TRBV4-2 with TRBJ1-1, with a tentative D call TRBD1 (5 bases). The CDR3 runs 18 residues. Trimming removed 1 base at V and 6 bases at J, with 24 bases between. Germline assignment: CDR1 LGHNA and CDR2 YNFKEQ. CDR3 DNA sequence: TGTGCCAGCAGCCAAGGAAGTTGGGACGCCGGTGCTGGGTCTGAAGCTTTCTTT. It is translated as CASSQGSWDAGAGSEAFF.